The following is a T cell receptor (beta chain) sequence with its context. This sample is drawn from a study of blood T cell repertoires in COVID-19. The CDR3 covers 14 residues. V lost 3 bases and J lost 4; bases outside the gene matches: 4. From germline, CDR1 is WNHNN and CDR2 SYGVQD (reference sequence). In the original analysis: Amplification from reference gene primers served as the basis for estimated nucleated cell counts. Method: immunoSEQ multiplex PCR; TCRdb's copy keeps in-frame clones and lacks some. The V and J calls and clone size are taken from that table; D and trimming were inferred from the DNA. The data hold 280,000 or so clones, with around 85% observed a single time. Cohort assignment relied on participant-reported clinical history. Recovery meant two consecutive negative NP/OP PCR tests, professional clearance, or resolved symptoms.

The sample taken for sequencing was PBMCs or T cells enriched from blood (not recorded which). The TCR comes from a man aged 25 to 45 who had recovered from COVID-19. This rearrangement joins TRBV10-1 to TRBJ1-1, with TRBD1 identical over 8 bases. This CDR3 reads CASSDPDRATEAFF. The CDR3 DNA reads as TGCGCCAGCAGTGACCCGGACAGGGCCACTGAAGCTTTCTTT.